This is a list of T cell receptor beta chains from one sample in a study of CD8+ T cells in alopecia areata. Some clones are missing from TCRdb's copy, which holds only in-frame ones; the method was immunoSEQ multiplex PCR. In the table there are 180,000 or so clones, 45% to 60% of which are singletons. The source material was CD8+ T cells sorted from blood, sampled at approximately week 51, from a patient treated with tofacitinib. The receptors were gathered from a human donor with alopecia areata. Both conserved end residues are trimmed from each CDR3. A D gene is named only where the DNA matches it firmly. Expanded clones get a size class; other rows say once, few or many, or leave the size out.

V gene: TRBV25-1; D gene: NA; J gene: TRBJ2-1; clone size: NA; CDR3 protein: ASSLRTVSSYNEQF
V gene: TRBV5-6; D gene: NA; J gene: TRBJ2-7; clone size: NA; CDR3 protein: ASSLGPIEVYEQY
V gene: TRBV4-1; D gene: NA; J gene: TRBJ1-6; clone size: NA; CDR3 protein: ASSQAFRGWNSPLH
V gene: TRBV27; D gene: TRBD1; J gene: TRBJ2-7; clone size: few; CDR3 protein: ASSLSKGTGDNEQY
V gene: TRBV27; D gene: NA; J gene: TRBJ2-1; clone size: NA; CDR3 protein: ASSLKVVWPARTNEQF
V gene: TRBV30; D gene: TRBD1; J gene: TRBJ2-7; clone size: medium-sized; CDR3 protein: AWTGGYEQY
V gene: TRBV29-1; D gene: NA; J gene: TRBJ2-3; clone size: NA; CDR3 protein: SVARTATDTQY
V gene: TRBV10-3; D gene: NA; J gene: TRBJ2-5; clone size: NA; CDR3 protein: AISGTRGPGLPEETQY
V gene: TRBV7-9; D gene: NA; J gene: TRBJ2-5; clone size: NA; CDR3 protein: ASSPGTQY
V gene: TRBV27; D gene: TRBD1; J gene: TRBJ1-5; clone size: once; CDR3 protein: ASRTGGGQPQH
V gene: TRBV6-1; D gene: NA; J gene: TRBJ2-1; clone size: NA; CDR3 protein: ASSEDYIWQF
V gene: TRBV6-6; D gene: NA; J gene: TRBJ2-7; clone size: NA; CDR3 protein: ASSYSVSYEQY
V gene: TRBV7-2; D gene: TRBD2; J gene: TRBJ2-3; clone size: NA; CDR3 protein: ASSFSGLAGEADTQY
V gene: TRBV19; D gene: TRBD1; J gene: TRBJ1-2; clone size: NA; CDR3 protein: ASSEQGLYGYT
V gene: TRBV29-1; D gene: NA; J gene: TRBJ1-2; clone size: few; CDR3 protein: SVEQGNYGYT
V gene: TRBV27; D gene: NA; J gene: TRBJ2-5; clone size: NA; CDR3 protein: ASSFSPATGQETQY
V gene: TRBV7-9; D gene: NA; J gene: TRBJ2-7; clone size: NA; CDR3 protein: ASSLGSYEQY
V gene: TRBV18; D gene: NA; J gene: TRBJ2-1; clone size: NA; CDR3 protein: ASSPNNEQF
V gene: TRBV27; D gene: NA; J gene: TRBJ2-2; clone size: NA; CDR3 protein: ASSLMFGGELF
V gene: TRBV5-1; D gene: TRBD1; J gene: TRBJ2-5; clone size: NA; CDR3 protein: ASSWTGLQETQY
V gene: TRBV7-9; D gene: TRBD1; J gene: TRBJ2-5; clone size: many; CDR3 protein: ASSWGQSQETQY
V gene: TRBV7-6; D gene: NA; J gene: TRBJ2-2; clone size: NA; CDR3 protein: ASSDVNRGSTGELF
V gene: TRBV5-1; D gene: NA; J gene: TRBJ2-2; clone size: NA; CDR3 protein: ASSSGTALATGELF
V gene: TRBV7-8; D gene: TRBD1; J gene: TRBJ1-1; clone size: NA; CDR3 protein: ASSLPQWTGEVRINTEAF
V gene: TRBV15; D gene: TRBD1; J gene: TRBJ1-2; clone size: NA; CDR3 protein: ATSRRDRAGYT
V gene: TRBV9; D gene: NA; J gene: TRBJ2-3; clone size: NA; CDR3 protein: ASSVLALSTDTQY
V gene: TRBV4-3; D gene: TRBD1; J gene: TRBJ2-5; clone size: NA; CDR3 protein: ASSPTGSSYQETQY
V gene: TRBV7-6; D gene: TRBD1; J gene: TRBJ1-4; clone size: NA; CDR3 protein: ASSLGTGASNEKLF
V gene: TRBV13; D gene: TRBD1; J gene: TRBJ1-4; clone size: NA; CDR3 protein: ASSAMTGINEKLF
V gene: TRBV30; D gene: TRBD1; J gene: TRBJ2-1; clone size: NA; CDR3 protein: AWSGIGTGYNEQF
V gene: TRBV15; D gene: TRBD1; J gene: TRBJ2-7; clone size: few; CDR3 protein: ATSPRTGGVYEQY
V gene: TRBV5-1; D gene: NA; J gene: TRBJ2-1; clone size: NA; CDR3 protein: ASSLEEDYNEQF